The 3 T cell receptor beta chains below come from one sample, sequenced in a study of OX40 agonist ivuxolimab in advanced cancers. The data were produced by immunoSEQ multiplex PCR, yet TCRdb's version contains in-frame clones alone and is incomplete. The repertoire consists of just under 65,000 clones, with 84% occurring once and the leading ten covering over 7.5%. Sequenced here: CD4+ or CD8+ T cells sorted from blood, sampled in a trial of the OX40 agonist ivuxolimab. These receptors were collected from an adult with an advanced solid tumor such as melanoma, head and neck, liver or kidney cancer.

This chain connects TRBV19 to TRBJ1-5; 8 positions agree with TRBD1. Germline CDR1 and CDR2: LNHDA and SQIVND (reference sequence). J gave up 3 bases and V 4 bases, and 11 bases lay outside the gene matches. This CDR3 region has 17 residues. CDR3 coding DNA: TGTGCCAGTAGTACTTACCCCGGACAGGGTATCAATCAGCCCCAGCATTTT. This gives the protein CASSTYPGQGINQPQHF.

V is TRBV27 and J is TRBJ2-7, with 10 positions matching TRBD1. Trimming took 5 bases from V and 5 from J; bases not matched to a gene: 15. The length of the CDR3 is 17 residues. Germline CDR1 MNHEY, CDR2 SMNVEV (reference sequence). This chain's CDR3 is CASSHQTGQGIGHEQYF. Written as DNA, the CDR3 is TGTGCCAGCAGTCACCAAACGGGACAGGGGATCGGGCACGAGCAGTACTTC.

The gene calls are TRBV6-4 and TRBJ2-1; D gene uncertain. The CDR3 is 15 residues long. The germline CDR1 and CDR2 sequences are MRHNA and SNTAGT. V shed 9 bases and J shed 5 bases, with 20 bases lying between them. The CDR3: CARNLGPGDDNEQFF. The CDR3 DNA is TGTGCCAGAAACTTAGGGCCCGGAGACGACAATGAGCAGTTCTTC.